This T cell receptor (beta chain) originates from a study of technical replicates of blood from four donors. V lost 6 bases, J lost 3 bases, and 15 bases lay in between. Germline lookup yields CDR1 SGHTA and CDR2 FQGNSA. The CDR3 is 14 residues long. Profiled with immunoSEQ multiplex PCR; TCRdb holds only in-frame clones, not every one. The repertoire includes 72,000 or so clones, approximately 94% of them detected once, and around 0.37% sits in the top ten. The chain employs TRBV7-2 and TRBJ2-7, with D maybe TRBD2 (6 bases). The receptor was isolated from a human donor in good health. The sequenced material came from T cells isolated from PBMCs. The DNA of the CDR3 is TGTGCCAGCAGTCCAATGTCGGGGGTCTACGAGCAGTACTTC. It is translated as CASSPMSGVYEQYF.